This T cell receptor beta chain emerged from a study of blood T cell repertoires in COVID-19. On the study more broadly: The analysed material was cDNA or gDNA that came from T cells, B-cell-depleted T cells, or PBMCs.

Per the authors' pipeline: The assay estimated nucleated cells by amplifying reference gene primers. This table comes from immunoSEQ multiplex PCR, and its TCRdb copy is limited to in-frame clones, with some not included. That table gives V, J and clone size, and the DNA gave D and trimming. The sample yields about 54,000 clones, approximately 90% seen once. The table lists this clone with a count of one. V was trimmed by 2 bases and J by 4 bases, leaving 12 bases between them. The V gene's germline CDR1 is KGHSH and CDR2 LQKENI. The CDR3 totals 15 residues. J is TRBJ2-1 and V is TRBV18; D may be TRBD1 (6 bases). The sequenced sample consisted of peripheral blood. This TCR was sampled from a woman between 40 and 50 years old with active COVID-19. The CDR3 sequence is CASSPLTGVYNEQFF. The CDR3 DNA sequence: TGTGCCAGCTCACCATTGACAGGAGTATACAATGAGCAGTTCTTC. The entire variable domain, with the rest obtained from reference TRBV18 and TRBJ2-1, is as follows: NAGVMQNPRHLVRRRGQEARLRCSPMKGHSHVYWYRQLPEEGLKFMVYLQKENIIDESGMPKERFSAEFPKEGPSILRIQQVVRGDSAAYFCASSPLTGVYNEQFFGPGTRLTVL.